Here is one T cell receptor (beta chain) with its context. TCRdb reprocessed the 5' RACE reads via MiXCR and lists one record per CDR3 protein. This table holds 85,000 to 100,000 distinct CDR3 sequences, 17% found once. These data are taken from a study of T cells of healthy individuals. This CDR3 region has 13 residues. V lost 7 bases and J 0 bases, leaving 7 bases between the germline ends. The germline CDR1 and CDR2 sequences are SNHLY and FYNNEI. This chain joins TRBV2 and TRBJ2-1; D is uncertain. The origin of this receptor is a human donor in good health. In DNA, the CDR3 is TGTGCCAGCACAACAGACTCCTACAATGAGCAGTTCTTC. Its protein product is CASTTDSYNEQFF.